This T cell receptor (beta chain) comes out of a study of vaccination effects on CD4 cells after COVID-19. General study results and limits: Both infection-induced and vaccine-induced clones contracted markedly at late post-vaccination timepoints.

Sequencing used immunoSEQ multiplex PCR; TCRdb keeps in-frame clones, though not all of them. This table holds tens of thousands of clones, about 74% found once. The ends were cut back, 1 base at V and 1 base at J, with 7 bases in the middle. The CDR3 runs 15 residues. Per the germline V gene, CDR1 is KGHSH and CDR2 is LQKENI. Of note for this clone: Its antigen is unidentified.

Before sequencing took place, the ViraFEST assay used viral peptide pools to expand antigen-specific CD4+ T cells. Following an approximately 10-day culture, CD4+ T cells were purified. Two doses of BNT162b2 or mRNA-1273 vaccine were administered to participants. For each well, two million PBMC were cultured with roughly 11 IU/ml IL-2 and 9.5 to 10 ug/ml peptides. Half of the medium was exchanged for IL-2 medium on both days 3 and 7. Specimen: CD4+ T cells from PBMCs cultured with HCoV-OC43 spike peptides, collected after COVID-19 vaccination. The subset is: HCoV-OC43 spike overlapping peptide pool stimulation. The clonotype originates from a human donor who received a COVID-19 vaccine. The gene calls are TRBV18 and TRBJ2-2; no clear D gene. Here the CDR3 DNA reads TGTGCCAGCTCACCACGAGCCAGGAACACCGGGGAGCTGTTTTTT. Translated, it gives CASSPRARNTGELFF.